This entry lists 23 T cell receptor beta chains sequenced from one sample in a study of vaccination and CD4 T cells after COVID-19. The sample's treatment: approximately nine-day PBMC culture with coronavirus spike peptide pools or control peptides (ViraFEST assay). Cultured CD4+ T-cell DNA underwent Oncomine TCR Beta short-read sequencing. TCRdb reanalysed the PCR reads using MiXCR and keeps one entry per CDR3 protein. The sample gives 11,000 to 15,000 distinct CDR3 sequences, around 46% of which show up once; approximately 19% is in the top ten. No antigen has been identified for these receptors. The sequenced material came from cultured CD4+ T cells from blood. The receptors were sampled from a human donor with COVID-19.

This chain connects TRBV10-3 to TRBJ2-3, with 10 bases aligning to TRBD1. This CDR3 spans 13 amino acids. After removal of 6 bases from V and 9 bases from J, the junction contained 6 bases not matched to a gene. Germline values: CDR1 ENHRY, CDR2 SYGVKD. Written as DNA, the CDR3 is TGTGCCATCAGCCCCGGGACAGGGGAAACGCAGTATTTT. It yields the protein CAISPGTGETQYF.

The chain employs TRBV12-5 and TRBJ2-5; 9 bases map to TRBD1. The germline CDR1 and CDR2 sequences are LGHNT and FRNRAP. V shed 6 bases and J 5 bases; nucleotides not matched to a gene: 10. The CDR3 totals 15 residues. In nucleotides, the CDR3 is TGTGCTAGTGGGCCGGACAGGGGAAGGGGGGAGACCCAGTACTTC. Encoded protein: CASGPDRGRGETQYF. Using reference TRBV12-5 and TRBJ2-5 for the parts outside the CDR3, the full variable domain is DARVTQTPRHKVTEMGQEVTMRCQPILGHNTVFWYRQTMMQGLELLAYFRNRAPLDDSGMPKDRFSAEMPDATLATLKIQPSEPRDSAVYFCASGPDRGRGETQYFGPGTRLLVL.

V usage is TRBV28 and J usage is TRBJ1-5, with 9 bases matching TRBD1. Per the germline V gene, CDR1 is MDHEN and CDR2 is SYDVKM. The J segment lost 2 bases and the V segment lost 2 bases, leaving 7 bases of the junction unmatched. The CDR3 runs to 17 residues. The DNA of the CDR3 is TGTGCCAGCAGTTTAGGACAGGGGAGTCAGGGCAATCAGCCCCAGCATTTT. Its protein is CASSLGQGSQGNQPQHF.

V usage is TRBV4-3 and J usage is TRBJ1-6, with TRBD1 identical over 7 bases. Losses at the gene ends were 1 base for V and 9 bases for J; bases not matched to a gene: 6. Germline V gene data show CDR1 as LGHNA and CDR2 as YSLEER. CDR3 length: 15 residues. The CDR3 coding sequence is TGCGCCAGCAGCCAAGCTAAGGGGGCCAGTTCACCCCTCCACTTT. Protein sequence: CASSQAKGASSPLHF.

The chain has TRBV5-4 and TRBJ2-5; D tentatively reads TRBD1 or TRBD2 (5 bases each). The germline V gene encodes CDR1 SGHNT and CDR2 YYREEE (reference sequence). The CDR3 runs to 15 residues. Trimming removed 6 bases at V and 2 bases at J, with 17 bases between. The CDR3 spells CASTYTGRKQETQYF. DNA of the CDR3: TGTGCCAGCACCTATACGGGGCGGAAACAAGAGACCCAGTACTTC.

This clonotype is labeled medium-sized. This CDR3 is CASSKEETQYF. The CDR3 nucleotides read TGTGCCAGCTCGAAAGAAGAGACCCAGTACTTC. The chain combines TRBV18 with TRBJ2-5; the D is unclear. Germline values: CDR1 KGHSH, CDR2 LQKENI. The V gene lost 6 bases and the J gene lost 3 bases, with 5 bases spanning the gap. The CDR3 length is 11 residues.

This clonotype was detected a few times. The gene calls are TRBV20-1 and TRBJ1-5; possible D gene TRBD1, 5 bases. This CDR3 region has 15 residues. V lost 6 bases and J lost 0, with 15 bases in between. Germline assignment: CDR1 DFQATT and CDR2 SNEGSKA (reference sequence). The CDR3 loop is CSASRGLSSNQPQHF. The CDR3 bases are TGCAGTGCAAGTCGGGGGTTAAGTAGCAATCAGCCCCAGCATTTT.

The chain is built from TRBV11-2 and TRBJ1-6; TRBD1 aligns across 11 bases. Germline-derived CDR1 and CDR2 are SGHAT and FQNNGV. V was clipped by 6 bases and J by 0 bases; unmatched bases: 4. The CDR3 sequence is 17 residues long. The CDR3 is CASSWTGGNSYNSPLHF. The CDR3 DNA reads as TGTGCCAGCAGTTGGACAGGGGGCAACTCCTATAATTCACCCCTCCACTTT.

The rearrangement uses TRBV20-1 and TRBJ2-7; TRBD1 or TRBD2 may be the D gene (6 bases each). The length of the CDR3 is 13 residues. Trimming pared 3 bases from V and 3 bases from J, leaving 12 bases between. Germline lookup yields CDR1 DFQATT and CDR2 SNEGSKA (reference sequence). CDR3 region: CSARSGAVYEQYF. CDR3 bases: TGCAGTGCTAGGTCGGGGGCCGTCTACGAGCAGTACTTC.

This clonotype was counted a few times. J is TRBJ1-6 and V is TRBV6-5; D is ambiguous. The CDR3 loop spans 15 amino acids. The germline CDR1 and CDR2 sequences are MNHEY and SVGAGI. Trimming took 4 bases from V and 7 from J, leaving 14 bases between them. Here the CDR3 DNA reads TGTGCCAGCAGTTGGAGGGCGCGGGGAAATTCACCCCTCCACTTT. It translates to CASSWRARGNSPLHF.

This clonotype turned up a few times. The chain employs TRBV7-2 and TRBJ2-1; D is perhaps TRBD1 (5 bases). This CDR3 is built from 14 residues. CDR1 SGHTA and CDR2 FQGNSA come from the germline V gene. Trimming left V 4 bases short and J 6 bases short, with 13 bases between. In DNA, the CDR3 is TGTGCCAGCAGCTCGAGACAGTTAGGCAATGAGCAGTTCTTC. Amino acid sequence: CASSSRQLGNEQFF. Supplemented by reference TRBV7-2 and TRBJ2-1, the full variable domain reads GAGVSQSPSNKVTEKGKDVELRCDPISGHTALYWYRQSLGQGLEFLIYFQGNSAPDKSGLPSDRFSAERTGGSVSTLTIQRTQQEDSAVYLCASSSRQLGNEQFFGPGTRLTVL.

This clonotype was counted a few times. The rearrangement joins TRBV7-2 to TRBJ2-7, with 12 bases fitting TRBD2. V shed 5 bases and J 11 bases; nucleotides not matched to a gene: 13. The CDR3 runs to 15 residues. Germline CDR1 SGHTA, CDR2 FQGNSA. The CDR3, as DNA: TGTGCCAGCAGCGAACGACTAGCGGGGGACCGTACTAAGTACTTC. This translates into CASSERLAGDRTKYF. Looking up the rest from reference TRBV7-2 and TRBJ2-7 gives the full variable domain: GAGVSQSPSNKVTEKGKDVELRCDPISGHTALYWYRQSLGQGLEFLIYFQGNSAPDKSGLPSDRFSAERTGGSVSTLTIQRTQQEDSAVYLCASSERLAGDRTKYFGPGTRLTVT.

This clonotype was seen a handful of times. This chain connects TRBV20-1 to TRBJ2-2; weak D call: TRBD1 (5 bases). Germline CDR1 DFQATT, CDR2 SNEGSKA (reference sequence). The CDR3 extends over 14 amino acids. Deletions cut 3 bases from V and 0 bases from J, with 8 bases between. The CDR3 region is CSASRGSNTGELFF. The DNA for the CDR3 is TGCAGTGCTAGTAGGGGTTCGAACACCGGGGAGCTGTTTTTT.

This clonotype occurred a few times. This chain joins TRBV6-1 and TRBJ2-5; a weak D match, TRBD1 (5 bases). The V gene lost 5 bases and the J gene lost 2 bases, with 12 bases spanning the gap. From germline, CDR1 is MNHNS and CDR2 SASEGT. This CDR3 is built from 14 residues. CDR3 in DNA: TGTGCCAGCAGTCGGACATTCCTACAAGAGACCCAGTACTTC. This translates into CASSRTFLQETQYF.

V and J are TRBV5-1 and TRBJ1-2, with 11 bases matching TRBD1. This CDR3 contains 16 residues. Looked up from germline, CDR1 is SGHRS and CDR2 is YFSETQ. The V gene end was trimmed by 4 bases and the J gene end by 4 bases; junction bases not matched to a gene: 9. CDR3 region: CASSHGGTGGFYGYTF. CDR3 bases: TGCGCCAGCAGCCATGGGGGGACAGGGGGATTCTATGGCTACACCTTC.

The chain has TRBV7-2 and TRBJ1-6; D gene ambiguous. From germline, CDR1 is SGHTA and CDR2 FQGNSA. The V end was cut by 4 bases, the J end by 10 bases, with 11 bases between. The CDR3 runs to 13 residues. The CDR3 DNA sequence: TGTGCCAGCAGCTACCCTCCGGCCTCACCCCTCCACTTT. Its translation: CASSYPPASPLHF.

This clonotype was found a few times. This sequence joins TRBV10-3 and TRBJ1-5; no reliable D call. This CDR3 spans 13 amino acids. Trimming stripped 8 bases from V and 5 bases from J, with 13 bases between. Germline CDR1 reads ENHRY; CDR2 reads SYGVKD. CDR3 DNA: TGTGCCATCGGTCTGTCCGGAGATCAGCCCCAGCATTTT. Residues: CAIGLSGDQPQHF.

About this clonotype: The germline gene is not matched at one end of the junction; a read error may be the cause. The V gene is TRBV7-7, the J gene TRBJ2-1; 8 bases fit TRBD2. Looked up from germline, CDR1 is SSHAT and CDR2 is FNYEAQ (reference sequence). CDR3 size: 15 residues. The CDR3 DNA follows: TGTGCTAGCAGCCCTGGACTAGCCTCCTACAATGAGCAGTTCTTC. This encodes CASSPGLASYNEQFF.

The chain couples TRBV12-3 or TRBV12-4 to TRBJ2-3, with TRBD2 matching 9 bases. This CDR3 has 15 amino acids. V trimming: 6 bases; J trimming: 1 base; junction bases outside the gene matches: 5. The CDR3 region has the DNA TGTGCCAGCAGGATAGCGGGGGCCGGCACAGATACGCAGTATTTT. Protein product: CASRIAGAGTDTQYF.

This clonotype is termed medium-sized. The J gene is TRBJ2-2, the V gene TRBV2; TRBD2 aligns across 8 bases. This CDR3 is 18 amino acids long. V lost 2 bases, J lost 6 bases, and 14 bases stayed unmatched. Germline loops: CDR1 SNHLY, CDR2 FYNNEI. The CDR3 loop is CASSETRVAGGAAGELFF. In DNA, the CDR3 is TGTGCCAGCAGTGAAACTCGAGTCGCGGGGGGCGCAGCCGGGGAGCTGTTTTTT.

Sample share makes this clonotype medium-sized. J is TRBJ1-2 and V is TRBV18; D is ambiguous. The V gene lost 3 bases and the J gene lost 2 bases, with 10 bases spanning the gap. CDR3 length equals 14 residues. Germline loops: CDR1 KGHSH, CDR2 LQKENI. CDR3 in amino acids: CASSPAGENYGYTF. DNA for the CDR3: TGTGCCAGCTCACCGGCAGGCGAGAACTATGGCTACACCTTC.

Remarks on this clonotype: Relative to the germline gene, one junction end is altered; a read error may explain this. CDR3 DNA sequence: TGCAGTGCGAGAGGGGGGAAGGGATTCTCTGGAAACACCATATATTTT. As protein: CSARGGKGFSGNTIYF. The rearrangement uses TRBV20-1 and TRBJ1-3, with a possible D match to TRBD1 (6 bases). The CDR3 is made up of 16 amino acids. The germline V gene encodes CDR1 DFQATT and CDR2 SNEGSKA (reference sequence).

The chain employs TRBV20-1 and TRBJ1-1; 7 bases are a match to TRBD1. Germline V gene data show CDR1 as DFQATT and CDR2 as SNEGSKA (reference sequence). Trimming took 0 bases from V and 10 from J; bases not matched to a gene: 11. The length of the CDR3 is 14 residues. The CDR3 is CSARDRRGPEGAFF. CDR3 DNA sequence: TGCAGTGCTAGAGACCGAAGGGGGCCGGAAGGAGCTTTCTTT.